This TCR beta chain was identified during a study of T cell repertoires in cytomegalovirus infection (dated by TCRdb to about 2019). For context, the study as a whole: Recently identified HLA-C-restricted CMV epitopes, whose presentation resists viral immunomodulation, were targeted by peptide stimulations together with well-studied HLA-B-restricted epitopes. Donor HLA type was relevant to the analysis, as public TCR beta signatures indicated carriage of CMV infection together with the matching HLA type.

Study-wide findings and limitations: The ex vivo response was dominated by HLA-C-restricted CMV-specific TCR beta clonotypes, which also provided the single most frequent clonotype in two of eight donors. Carriers of CMV infection plus the relevant HLA type were discriminated by the cumulative frequency of public TCR beta family members in the study cohort and in an independent roughly 370-donor cohort.

V is cut by 6 bases and J by 6 bases, and the space between the germline ends is 17 bases. The CDR3 covers 14 residues, taking in both the cysteine and the phenylalanine. CDR3 DNA only is kept here, 42 bases in frame from base 1. CDR1 and CDR2 are drawn from the germline V gene (reference sequence): SEHNR, FQNEAQ. Sample treatment or condition, as interpreted from the label and publication: in vitro stimulation with specific CMV peptide epitopes to enrich CMV-specific T cells. Notes on this clonotype: Its antigen is currently not known. No base qualities exist here, and no much larger clone lies one base off it.

The sample was run on an Illumina HiSeq 1500. TCRdb cleaned the public reads at Q25 with fastp, built clones with MiXCR and kept in-frame beta chains. Each record represents a unique CDR3 protein, reported with the most common genes and DNA among its rows. For this sample the table gives around 500,000 distinct CDR3 sequences, of which more than 40% were detected only once. 43% of the sample is taken by the ten largest. This clonotype originated in a human donor in good health (CMV status not recorded). Some clones in this sample may be carry-over from other donors' samples. This specimen consisted of cultured PBMCs, obtained from culture after CMV antigen stimulation. This chain is built from TRBV7-9 and TRBJ1-1; a weak D assignment points to TRBD1 (6 bases agree). The sequenced DNA: TGTGCCAGCAGTGGGACAATTTTCCCCCCTGAAGCTTTCTTT. Its translation reads: CASSGTIFPPEAFF.